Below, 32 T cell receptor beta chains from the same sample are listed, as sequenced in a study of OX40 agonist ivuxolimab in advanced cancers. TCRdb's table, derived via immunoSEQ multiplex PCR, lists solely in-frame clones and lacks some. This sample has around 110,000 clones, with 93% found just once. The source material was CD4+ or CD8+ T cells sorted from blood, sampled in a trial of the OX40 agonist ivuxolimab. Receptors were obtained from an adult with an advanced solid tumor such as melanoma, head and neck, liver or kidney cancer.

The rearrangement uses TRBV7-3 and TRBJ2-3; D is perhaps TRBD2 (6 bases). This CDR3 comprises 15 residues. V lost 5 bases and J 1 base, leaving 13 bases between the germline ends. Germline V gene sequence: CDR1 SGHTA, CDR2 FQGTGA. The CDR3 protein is CASSLTGLRTDTQYF. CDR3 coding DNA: TGTGCCAGCAGCCTCACGGGACTCCGCACAGATACGCAGTATTTT.

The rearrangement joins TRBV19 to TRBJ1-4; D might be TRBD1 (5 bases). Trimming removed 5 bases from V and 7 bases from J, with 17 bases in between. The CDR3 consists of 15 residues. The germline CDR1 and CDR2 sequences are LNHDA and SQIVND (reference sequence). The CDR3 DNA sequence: TGTGCCAGTAGTGCCTCACAGGTTCGGGGTGAAAAACTGTTTTTT. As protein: CASSASQVRGEKLFF.

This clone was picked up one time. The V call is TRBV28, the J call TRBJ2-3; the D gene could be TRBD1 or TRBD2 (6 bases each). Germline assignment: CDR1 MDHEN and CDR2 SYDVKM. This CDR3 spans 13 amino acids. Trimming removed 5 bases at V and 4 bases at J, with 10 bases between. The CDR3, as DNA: TGTGCCAGCAGTGCCCGGGGGCCAGATACGCAGTATTTT. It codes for CASSARGPDTQYF.

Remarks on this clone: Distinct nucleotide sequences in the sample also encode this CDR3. The CDR3 DNA follows: TGTGCCAGCAGCTTACGTACGCCCGTCCGGTTGGCTTTCTTT. It codes for CASSLRTPVRLAFF. J is TRBJ1-1 and V is TRBV5-6; D gene ambiguous. V was shortened by 2 bases and J by 11 bases, with 19 bases between the two germline ends. CDR3 size: 14 residues. From germline, CDR1 is SGHDT and CDR2 YYEEEE. Combining the CDR3 with reference TRBV5-6 and TRBJ1-1 gives the whole variable domain DAGVTQSPTHLIKTRGQQVTLRCSPKSGHDTVSWYQQALGQGPQFIFQYYEEEERQRGNFPDRFSGHQFPNYSSELNVNALLLGDSALYLCASSLRTPVRLAFFGQGTRLTVV.

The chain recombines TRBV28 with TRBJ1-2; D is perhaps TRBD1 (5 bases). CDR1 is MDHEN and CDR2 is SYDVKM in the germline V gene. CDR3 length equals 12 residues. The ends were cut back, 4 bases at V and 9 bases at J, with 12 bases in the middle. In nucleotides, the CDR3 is TGTGCCAGCAGTTCAGGGTTGGGGAGCTACACCTTC. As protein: CASSSGLGSYTF.

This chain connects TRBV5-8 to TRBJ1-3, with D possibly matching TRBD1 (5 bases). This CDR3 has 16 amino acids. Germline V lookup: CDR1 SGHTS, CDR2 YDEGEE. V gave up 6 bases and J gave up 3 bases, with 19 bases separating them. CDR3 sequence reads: CASTLRAGTLGNTIYF. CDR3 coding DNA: TGTGCCAGCACCCTACGGGCAGGGACCCTTGGAAACACCATATATTTT.

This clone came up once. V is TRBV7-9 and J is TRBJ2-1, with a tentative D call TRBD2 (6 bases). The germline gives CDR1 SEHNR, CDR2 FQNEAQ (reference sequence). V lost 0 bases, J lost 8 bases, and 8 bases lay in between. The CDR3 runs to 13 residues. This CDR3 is CASSLASGDEQFF. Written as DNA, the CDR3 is TGTGCCAGCAGCTTAGCGTCGGGGGATGAGCAGTTCTTC.

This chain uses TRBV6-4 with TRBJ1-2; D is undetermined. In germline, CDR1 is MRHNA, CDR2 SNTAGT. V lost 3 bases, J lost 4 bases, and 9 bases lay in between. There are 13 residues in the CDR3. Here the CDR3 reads CASSEVVGYGYTF. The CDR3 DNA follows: TGTGCCAGCAGTGAGGTGGTGGGCTATGGCTACACCTTC.

CDR3 nucleotides: TGTGCCAGCAGCGACCCCATTGTGGATACGCAGTATTTT. Encoded protein: CASSDPIVDTQYF. The gene calls are TRBV11-3 and TRBJ2-3; D not resolved. Germline lookup yields CDR1 SGHNT and CDR2 YENEEA. This CDR3 spans 13 amino acids. Trimming took 5 bases from V and 6 from J, leaving 12 bases between them.

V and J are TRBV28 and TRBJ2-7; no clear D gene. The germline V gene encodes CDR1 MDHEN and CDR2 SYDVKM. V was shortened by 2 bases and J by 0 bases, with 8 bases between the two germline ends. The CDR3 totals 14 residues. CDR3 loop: CASSLPAFSYEQYF. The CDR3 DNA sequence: TGTGCCAGCAGTTTACCAGCCTTCTCCTACGAGCAGTACTTC.

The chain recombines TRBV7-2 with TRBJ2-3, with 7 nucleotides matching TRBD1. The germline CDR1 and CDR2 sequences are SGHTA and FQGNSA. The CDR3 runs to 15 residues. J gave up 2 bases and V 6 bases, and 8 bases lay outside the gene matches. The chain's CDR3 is CASSLSGGPTDTQYF. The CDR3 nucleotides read TGTGCCAGCAGTCTCTCAGGGGGTCCCACAGATACGCAGTATTTT.

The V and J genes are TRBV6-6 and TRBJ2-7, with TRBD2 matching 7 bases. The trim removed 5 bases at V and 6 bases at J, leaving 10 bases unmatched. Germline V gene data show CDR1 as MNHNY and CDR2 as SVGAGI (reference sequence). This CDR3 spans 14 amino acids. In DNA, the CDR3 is TGTGCCAGCAGTCAGGACCTACTAGCGCTCGAGCAGTACTTC. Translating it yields CASSQDLLALEQYF.

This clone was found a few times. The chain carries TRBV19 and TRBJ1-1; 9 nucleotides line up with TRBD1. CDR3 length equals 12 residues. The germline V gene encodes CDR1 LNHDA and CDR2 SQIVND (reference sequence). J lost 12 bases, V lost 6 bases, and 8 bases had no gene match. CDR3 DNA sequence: TGTGCCAGTAGATTGGACAGGGGAAGGACTTTCTTT. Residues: CASRLDRGRTFF.

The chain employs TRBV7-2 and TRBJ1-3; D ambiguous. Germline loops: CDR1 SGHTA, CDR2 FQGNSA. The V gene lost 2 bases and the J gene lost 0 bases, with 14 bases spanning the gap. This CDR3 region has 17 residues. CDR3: CASSLRQATHSGNTIYF. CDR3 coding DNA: TGTGCCAGCAGCTTACGGCAGGCCACTCACTCTGGAAACACCATATATTTT.

As DNA, the CDR3 is TGTGCCAGCAGCCAGGACAGGGGTGGGAATCAGCCCCAGCATTTT. Amino acids: CASSQDRGGNQPQHF. The rearrangement uses TRBV6-5 and TRBJ1-5, with 9 positions matching TRBD1. Germline V lookup: CDR1 MNHEY, CDR2 SVGAGI. The CDR3 is made up of 15 amino acids. Unmatched junction bases numbered 7, after V lost 6 bases and J lost 4 bases.

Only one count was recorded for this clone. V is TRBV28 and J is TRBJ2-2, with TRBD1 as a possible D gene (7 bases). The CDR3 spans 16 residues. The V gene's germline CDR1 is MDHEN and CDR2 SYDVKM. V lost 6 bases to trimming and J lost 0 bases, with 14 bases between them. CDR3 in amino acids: CASRGGGQANTGELFF. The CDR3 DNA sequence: TGTGCCAGCAGAGGAGGGGGCCAGGCGAACACCGGGGAGCTGTTTTTT.

The CDR3 nucleotides are TGTGCCACCAGCAGAGCTGGCGGGGCGGGCGGGACAGATACGCAGTATTTT. Amino acids: CATSRAGGAGGTDTQYF. This chain joins TRBV15 and TRBJ2-3, with a weak D call TRBD2 (6 bases). The CDR3 length is 17 residues. Germline V gene data show CDR1 as LNHNV and CDR2 as YYDKDF (reference sequence). Trimming removed 1 base from V and 3 bases from J, with 17 bases in between.

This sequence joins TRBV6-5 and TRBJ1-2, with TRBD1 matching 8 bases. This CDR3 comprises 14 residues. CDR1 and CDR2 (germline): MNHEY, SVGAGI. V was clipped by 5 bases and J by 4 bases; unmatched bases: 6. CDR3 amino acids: CASSTDRETYGYTF. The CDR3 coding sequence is TGTGCCAGCAGTACGGACAGGGAGACCTATGGCTACACCTTC.

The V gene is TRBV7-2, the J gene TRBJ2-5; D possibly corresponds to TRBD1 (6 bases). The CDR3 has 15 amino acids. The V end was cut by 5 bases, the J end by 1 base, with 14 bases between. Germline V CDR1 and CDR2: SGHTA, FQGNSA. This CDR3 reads CASSNLGTFQETQYF. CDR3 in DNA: TGTGCCAGCAGCAACCTTGGGACATTCCAAGAGACCCAGTACTTC.

Written as DNA, the CDR3 is TGTGCCAGCGATAACAGGGATTTGGCTTTCTTT. This codes for CASDNRDLAFF. The chain links TRBV6-6 to TRBJ1-1, with a weak D call TRBD1 (6 bases). The CDR3 has 11 residues. V was shortened by 8 bases and J by 11 bases, with 15 bases between the two germline ends. Per the germline V gene, CDR1 is MNHNY and CDR2 is SVGAGI (reference sequence).

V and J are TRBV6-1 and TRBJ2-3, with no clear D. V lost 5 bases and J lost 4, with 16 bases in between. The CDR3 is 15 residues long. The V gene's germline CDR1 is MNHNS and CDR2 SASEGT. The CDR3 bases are TGTGCCAGCAGTAATAGGGCAACAAGCTCAGATACGCAGTATTTT. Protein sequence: CASSNRATSSDTQYF.

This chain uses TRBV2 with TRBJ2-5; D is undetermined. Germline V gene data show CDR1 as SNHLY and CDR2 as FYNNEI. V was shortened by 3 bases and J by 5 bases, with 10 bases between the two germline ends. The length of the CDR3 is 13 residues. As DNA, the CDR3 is TGTGCCAGCAGTGACGGTGTCGGGGAGACCCAGTACTTC. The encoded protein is CASSDGVGETQYF.

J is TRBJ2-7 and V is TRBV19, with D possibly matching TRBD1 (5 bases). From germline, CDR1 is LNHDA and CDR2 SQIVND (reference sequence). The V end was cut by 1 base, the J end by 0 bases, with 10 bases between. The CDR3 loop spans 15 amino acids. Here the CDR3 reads CASSIAPGISYEQYF. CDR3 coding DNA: TGTGCCAGTAGTATAGCGCCAGGGATCTCCTACGAGCAGTACTTC.

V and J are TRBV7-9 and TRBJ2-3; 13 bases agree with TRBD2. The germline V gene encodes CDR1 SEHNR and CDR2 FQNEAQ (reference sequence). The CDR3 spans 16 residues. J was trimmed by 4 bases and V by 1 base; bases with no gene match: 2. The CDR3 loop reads CASSLELAGGADTQYF. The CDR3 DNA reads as TGTGCCAGCAGCTTAGAACTAGCGGGAGGGGCAGATACGCAGTATTTT.

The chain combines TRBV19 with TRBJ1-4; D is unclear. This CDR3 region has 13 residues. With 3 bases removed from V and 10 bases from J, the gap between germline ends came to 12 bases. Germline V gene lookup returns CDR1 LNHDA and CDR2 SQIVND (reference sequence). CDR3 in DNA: TGTGCCAGTAGTATGCCCCAAGTCGGAAAACTGTTTTTT. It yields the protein CASSMPQVGKLFF.

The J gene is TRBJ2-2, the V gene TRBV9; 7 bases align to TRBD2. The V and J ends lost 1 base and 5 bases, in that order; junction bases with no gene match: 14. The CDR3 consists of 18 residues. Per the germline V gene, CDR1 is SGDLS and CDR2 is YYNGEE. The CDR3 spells CASSVRQIGGSQTGELFF. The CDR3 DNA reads TGTGCCAGCAGCGTAAGGCAGATCGGCGGGAGTCAGACCGGGGAGCTGTTTTTT. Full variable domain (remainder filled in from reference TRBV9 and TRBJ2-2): DSGVTQTPKHLITATGQRVTLRCSPRSGDLSVYWYQQSLDQGLQFLIQYYNGEERAKGNILERFSAQQFPDLHSELNLSSLELGDSALYFCASSVRQIGGSQTGELFFGEGSRLTVL.

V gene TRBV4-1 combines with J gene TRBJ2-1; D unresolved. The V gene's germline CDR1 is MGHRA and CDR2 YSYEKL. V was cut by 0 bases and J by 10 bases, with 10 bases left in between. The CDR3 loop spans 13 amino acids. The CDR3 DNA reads TGCGCCAGCAGCCAAGATAAGAGAAACGAGCAGTTCTTC. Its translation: CASSQDKRNEQFF.

CDR3 loop: CASSFVTSGYTDTQYF. The CDR3 DNA reads TGTGCCAGCAGCTTCGTGACTAGCGGATACACAGATACGCAGTATTTT. This sequence joins TRBV5-6 and TRBJ2-3, with TRBD2 matching over 9 bases. Trimming at V came to 2 bases and at J to 2 bases, leaving 6 bases not matched to a gene. The CDR3 length is 16 residues. The germline V gene encodes CDR1 SGHDT and CDR2 YYEEEE. Complete variable domain (other parts from reference TRBV5-6 and TRBJ2-3): DAGVTQSPTHLIKTRGQQVTLRCSPKSGHDTVSWYQQALGQGPQFIFQYYEEEERQRGNFPDRFSGHQFPNYSSELNVNALLLGDSALYLCASSFVTSGYTDTQYFGPGTRLTVL.

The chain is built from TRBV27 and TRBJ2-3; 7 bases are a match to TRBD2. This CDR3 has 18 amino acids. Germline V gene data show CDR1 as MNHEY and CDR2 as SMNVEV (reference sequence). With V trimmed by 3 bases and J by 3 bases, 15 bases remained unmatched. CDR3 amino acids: CASSLRPEVGGITDTQYF. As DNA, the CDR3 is TGTGCCAGCAGTTTGAGGCCTGAGGTGGGGGGGATAACAGATACGCAGTATTTT.

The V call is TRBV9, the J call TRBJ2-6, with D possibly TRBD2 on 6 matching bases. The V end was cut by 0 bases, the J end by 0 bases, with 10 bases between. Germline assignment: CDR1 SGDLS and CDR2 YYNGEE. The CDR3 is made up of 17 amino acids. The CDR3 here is CASSVAWGGSGANVLTF. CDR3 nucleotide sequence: TGTGCCAGCAGCGTAGCGTGGGGAGGCTCTGGGGCCAACGTCCTGACTTTC.

The chain's CDR3 is CASSPRDRGFHEQYF. CDR3 coding DNA: TGTGCCAGCTCACCCCGGGACAGGGGATTCCACGAGCAGTACTTC. V is TRBV18 and J is TRBJ2-7, with 10 bases identical to TRBD1. V lost 3 bases to trimming and J lost 5 bases; unmatched junction nucleotides: 7. This CDR3 comprises 15 residues. Germline loops: CDR1 KGHSH, CDR2 LQKENI.

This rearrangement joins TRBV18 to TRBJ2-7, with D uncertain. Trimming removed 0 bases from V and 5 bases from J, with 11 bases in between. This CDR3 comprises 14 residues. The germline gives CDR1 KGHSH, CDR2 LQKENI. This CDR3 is CASSPPSLADEQYF. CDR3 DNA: TGTGCCAGCTCACCACCATCTCTGGCAGACGAGCAGTACTTC.